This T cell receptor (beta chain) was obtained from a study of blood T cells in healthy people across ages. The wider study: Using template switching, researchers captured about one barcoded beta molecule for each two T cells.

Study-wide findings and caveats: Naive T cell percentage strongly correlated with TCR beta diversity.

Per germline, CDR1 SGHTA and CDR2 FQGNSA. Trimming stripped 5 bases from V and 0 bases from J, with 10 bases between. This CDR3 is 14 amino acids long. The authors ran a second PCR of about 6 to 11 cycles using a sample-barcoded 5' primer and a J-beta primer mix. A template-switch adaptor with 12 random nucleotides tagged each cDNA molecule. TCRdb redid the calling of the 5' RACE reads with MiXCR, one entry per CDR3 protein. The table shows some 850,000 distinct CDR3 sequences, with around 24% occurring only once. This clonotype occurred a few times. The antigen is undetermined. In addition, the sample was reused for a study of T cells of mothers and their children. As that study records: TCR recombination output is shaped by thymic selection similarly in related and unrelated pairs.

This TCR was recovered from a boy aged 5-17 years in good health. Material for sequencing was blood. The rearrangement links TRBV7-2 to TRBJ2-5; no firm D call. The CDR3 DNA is TGTGCCAGCAGCCGTCAGATCAACCAAGAGACCCAGTACTTC. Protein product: CASSRQINQETQYF. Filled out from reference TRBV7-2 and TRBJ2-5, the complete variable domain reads GAGVSQSPSNKVTEKGKDVELRCDPISGHTALYWYRQSLGQGLEFLIYFQGNSAPDKSGLPSDRFSAERTGGSVSTLTIQRTQQEDSAVYLCASSRQINQETQYFGPGTRLLVL.